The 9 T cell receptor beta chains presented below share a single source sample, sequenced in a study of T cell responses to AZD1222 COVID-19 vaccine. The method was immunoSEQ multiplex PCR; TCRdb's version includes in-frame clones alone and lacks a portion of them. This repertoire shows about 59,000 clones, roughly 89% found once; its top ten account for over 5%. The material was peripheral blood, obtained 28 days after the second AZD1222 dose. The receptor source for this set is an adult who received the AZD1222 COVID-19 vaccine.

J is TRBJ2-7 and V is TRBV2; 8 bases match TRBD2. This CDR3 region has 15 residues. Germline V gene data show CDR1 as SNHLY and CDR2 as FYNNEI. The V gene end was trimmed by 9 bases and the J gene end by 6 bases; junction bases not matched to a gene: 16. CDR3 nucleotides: TGTGCCAGTAGGGTAGCGGGGCTTTTAGGGGCCGAGCAGTACTTC. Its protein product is CASRVAGLLGAEQYF.

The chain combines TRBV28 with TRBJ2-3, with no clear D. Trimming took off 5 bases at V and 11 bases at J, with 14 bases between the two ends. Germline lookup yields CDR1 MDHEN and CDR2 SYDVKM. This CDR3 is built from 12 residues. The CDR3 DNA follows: TGTGCCAGCAGTACTGTAAGGGTTATGCAGTATTTT. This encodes CASSTVRVMQYF. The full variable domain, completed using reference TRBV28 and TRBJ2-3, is DVKVTQSSRYLVKRTGEKVFLECVQDMDHENMFWYRQDPGLGLRLIYFSYDVKMKEKGDIPEGYSVSREKKERFSLILESASTNQTSMYLCASSTVRVMQYFGPGTRLTVL.

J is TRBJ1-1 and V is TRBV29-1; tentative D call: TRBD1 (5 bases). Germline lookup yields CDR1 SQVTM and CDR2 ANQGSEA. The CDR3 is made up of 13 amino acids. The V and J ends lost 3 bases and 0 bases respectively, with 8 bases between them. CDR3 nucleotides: TGCAGCGTTGATCAGGGAGTGAACACTGAAGCTTTCTTT. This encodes CSVDQGVNTEAFF. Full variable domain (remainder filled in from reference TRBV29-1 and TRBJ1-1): SAVISQKPSRDICQRGTSLTIQCQVDSQVTMMFWYRQQPGQSLTLIATANQGSEATYESGFVIDKFPISRPNLTFSTLTVSNMSPEDSSIYLCSVDQGVNTEAFFGQGTRLTVV.

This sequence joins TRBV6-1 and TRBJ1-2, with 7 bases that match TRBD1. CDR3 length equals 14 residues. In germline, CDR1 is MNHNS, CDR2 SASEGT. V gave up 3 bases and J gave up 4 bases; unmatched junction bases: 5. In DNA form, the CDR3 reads TGTGCCAGCAGTGATTGGGGACAGCCCTATGGCTACACCTTC. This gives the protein CASSDWGQPYGYTF.

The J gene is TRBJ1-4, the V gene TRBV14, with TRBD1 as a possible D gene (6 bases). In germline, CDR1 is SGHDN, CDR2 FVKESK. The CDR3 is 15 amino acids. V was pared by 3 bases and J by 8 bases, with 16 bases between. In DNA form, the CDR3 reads TGTGCCAGCAGCCAGAAACAGGGAAGGTGGGAAAAACTGTTTTTT. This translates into CASSQKQGRWEKLFF.

The CDR3 reads CAISDPRRQASNTEAFF. The CDR3 DNA reads TGTGCCATCAGTGACCCCAGAAGACAGGCGTCGAACACTGAAGCTTTCTTT. V usage is TRBV10-3 and J usage is TRBJ1-1, with D maybe TRBD1 (6 bases). This CDR3 region has 17 residues. Germline V CDR1 and CDR2: ENHRY, SYGVKD. V was trimmed by 3 bases and J by 1 base, leaving 18 bases between them.

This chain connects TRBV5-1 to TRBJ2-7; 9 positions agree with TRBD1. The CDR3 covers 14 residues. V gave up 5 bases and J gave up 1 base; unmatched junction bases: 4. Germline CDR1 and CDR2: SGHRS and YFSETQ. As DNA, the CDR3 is TGCGCCAGCAGAATGGGGACAGGGTCCTACGAGCAGTACTTC. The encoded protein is CASRMGTGSYEQYF.

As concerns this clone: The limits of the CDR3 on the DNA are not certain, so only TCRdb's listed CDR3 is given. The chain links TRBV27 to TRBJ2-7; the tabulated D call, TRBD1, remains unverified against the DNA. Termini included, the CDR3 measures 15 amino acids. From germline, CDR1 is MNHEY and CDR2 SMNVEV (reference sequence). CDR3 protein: CASSSGQGSSYEQYF.

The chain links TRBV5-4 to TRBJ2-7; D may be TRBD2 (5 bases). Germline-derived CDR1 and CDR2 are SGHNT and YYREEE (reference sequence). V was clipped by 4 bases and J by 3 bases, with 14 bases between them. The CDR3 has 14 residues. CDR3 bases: TGTGCCAGCAGCCCCGGAGGACGGATCTACGAGCAGTACTTC. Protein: CASSPGGRIYEQYF. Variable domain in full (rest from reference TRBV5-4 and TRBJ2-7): ETGVTQSPTHLIKTRGQQVTLRCSSQSGHNTVSWYQQALGQGPQFIFQYYREEENGRGNFPPRFSGLQFPNYSSELNVNALELDDSALYLCASSPGGRIYEQYFGPGTRLTVT.